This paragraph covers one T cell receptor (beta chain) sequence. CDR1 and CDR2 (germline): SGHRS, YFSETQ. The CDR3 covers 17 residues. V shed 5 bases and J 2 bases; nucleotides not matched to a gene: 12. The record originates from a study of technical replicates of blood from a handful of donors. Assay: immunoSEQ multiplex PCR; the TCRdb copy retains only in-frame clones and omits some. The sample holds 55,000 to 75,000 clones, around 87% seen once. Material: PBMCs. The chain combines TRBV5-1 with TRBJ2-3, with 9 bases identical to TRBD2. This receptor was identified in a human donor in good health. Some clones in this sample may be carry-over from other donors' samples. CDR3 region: CASSLGPGLATTDTQYF. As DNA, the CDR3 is TGCGCCAGCAGTTTAGGACCGGGACTAGCCACCACAGATACGCAGTATTTT.